This TCR beta chain was retrieved from a study of CD8 T cells in ankylosing spondylitis. Making use of molecular barcodes, quantitative 5'-RACE generated TCR beta libraries. TCRdb re-derived calls from the 5' RACE reads in MiXCR, one entry per CDR3 protein. Of about 700,000 distinct CDR3 sequences detected, 15% to 20% appear once; the ten largest clones hold around 19%. The CDR3 has 14 residues. The germline V gene has CDR1 MGHRA and CDR2 YSYEKL. J lost 3 bases, V lost 3 bases, and 5 bases had no gene match. This clonotype occurred a few times. Antigen: not known. Study conclusions and caveats: Prior work had noted some motif variants in reactive arthritis blood and synovial fluid. Disease-linked clones bore a CD8+ phenotype and were relatively rare in peripheral blood. Eight or nine highly homologous variants formed a TCR beta motif that appeared characteristic of ankylosing spondylitis blood. Disease-linked clones reportedly concentrated significantly in matched ankylosing spondylitis synovial fluid.

Specimen: blood, either unsorted or a sorted T cell fraction (not recorded which). The sequence was collected from a male donor with ankylosing spondylitis. The chain employs TRBV4-1 and TRBJ2-7, with 7 bases aligning to TRBD1. CDR3 DNA: TGCGCCAGCAGCCACCCGACAGGGTTCTACGAGCAGTACTTC. The encoded protein is CASSHPTGFYEQYF.